This T cell receptor beta chain was identified during a study of cytomegalovirus exposure and HLA in healthy donors. Study details: Some 85 million unique TCRs, all from HLA-typed donors, were included in an early release of the data. The study's findings and limits: Some TCR beta chains (more than 150 of them) were listed as cytomegalovirus-associated. The likely origin of a cluster of highly shared sequence variants was a sequencing artifact.

The study ran its PCR with 60 Vbeta and 13 Jbeta primers. Libraries were prepared by immunoSEQ multiplex PCR; TCRdb keeps only in-frame clonotypes and omits some of them. The sample consists of under 90,000 clones, 80% to 90% of them appearing once. Concerning this clone: What it binds is not known.

The trim removed 5 bases at V and 4 bases at J, leaving 10 bases unmatched. Germline CDR1 is SGHVS and CDR2 is FNYEAQ. CDR3 size: 16 residues. The specimen was PBMCs. The sequence was collected from a man aged 18-30 years in good health and CMV-seronegative. This rearrangement joins TRBV7-6 to TRBJ2-2, with 7 bases aligning to TRBD2. The CDR3 protein is CASSPLAEEITGELFF. CDR3 bases: TGTGCCAGCAGCCCCCTAGCGGAGGAGATCACCGGGGAGCTGTTTTTT.